The 26 T cell receptor beta chains below come from one sample, sequenced in a study of shared clonotypes between healthy human individuals (dated by TCRdb to about 2020). Receptor amplification or capture employed the immunoSEQ multiplex PCR assay. What TCRdb holds here is the immuneACCESS table cut down to in-frame rearrangements. Part of the clones is not present; checked against another copy, under half of the missing clones reflect an unresolved V gene, and the others are unexplained. The table for this sample lists about 510,000 clones; less than 85% of them were counted only once. Approximately 12% of the sample is in the top ten clones. Sequencing used PBMCs. These receptors were obtained from a woman aged 35 to 49 in good health. Some clones in this sample may be carry-over from other donors' samples.

The V call is TRBV19, the J call TRBJ1-3, with D hard to call. Deletions cut 1 base from V and 8 bases from J, with 15 bases between. The CDR3 contains 15 residues. Germline CDR1 is LNHDA and CDR2 is SQIVND (reference sequence). CDR3 nucleotides: TGTGCCAGTAGTATAGGGTCTTCGTCGACGGACACCATATATTTT. It specifies CASSIGSSSTDTIYF.

The rearrangement uses TRBV5-1 and TRBJ2-7; D not certain. Germline loops: CDR1 SGHRS, CDR2 YFSETQ. The CDR3 covers 12 residues. V lost 3 bases, J lost 0 bases, and 4 bases lay in between. CDR3 amino acids: CASSSSSYEQYF. The CDR3 nucleotides are TGCGCCAGCAGCTCAAGCTCCTACGAGCAGTACTTC.

The chain has TRBV6-5 and TRBJ2-7, with TRBD1 matching 7 bases. From germline, CDR1 is MNHEY and CDR2 SVGAGI. This CDR3 is 15 amino acids long. Unmatched junction bases numbered 15, after V lost 4 bases and J lost 9 bases. The CDR3 loop reads CASSSRQGRFVGQYF. For the CDR3, the DNA is TGTGCCAGCAGTTCCCGACAGGGAAGGTTTGTGGGGCAGTACTTC.

The rearrangement joins TRBV7-9 to TRBJ2-2; D perhaps matches TRBD2 (6 bases). The ends were cut back, 5 bases at V and 7 bases at J, with 20 bases in the middle. Germline V gene sequence: CDR1 SEHNR, CDR2 FQNEAQ (reference sequence). The CDR3 is 16 amino acids. Here the CDR3 DNA reads TGTGCCAGCAGCCCCCGGCGGGTAGCGGTTAACGGGGAGCTGTTTTTT. Protein sequence: CASSPRRVAVNGELFF.

The rearrangement links TRBV7-8 to TRBJ2-7, with TRBD2 identical over 13 bases. CDR1 SGHVS and CDR2 FQNEAQ come from the germline V gene. The V segment lost 4 bases and the J segment 4 bases; nucleotides outside the gene matches: 7. The CDR3 totals 16 residues. The CDR3 loop is CASSSGTSGDLYEQYF. CDR3 DNA: TGTGCCAGCAGCTCCGGGACTAGCGGGGATCTTTACGAGCAGTACTTC.

This clone appeared many times. The chain couples TRBV28 to TRBJ2-1; maybe TRBD1 (5 bases). The CDR3 has 12 residues. Germline CDR1 and CDR2: MDHEN and SYDVKM. V was trimmed by 6 bases and J by 4 bases, leaving 7 bases between them. This CDR3 is CASSTGYNEQFF. CDR3 in DNA: TGTGCCAGCAGCACAGGTTACAATGAGCAGTTCTTC.

This clone was seen only a few times. This chain links TRBV14 with TRBJ2-7; unclear D gene. Germline assignment: CDR1 SGHDN and CDR2 FVKESK. The CDR3 is made up of 15 amino acids. Trimming left V 1 base short and J 1 base short, with 11 bases between. Here the CDR3 reads CASSQGMPDSYEQYF. CDR3 bases: TGTGCCAGCAGCCAAGGAATGCCAGATTCCTACGAGCAGTACTTC.

The chain carries TRBV18 and TRBJ2-1; D might be TRBD2 (5 bases). CDR1 KGHSH and CDR2 LQKENI come from the germline V gene. The CDR3 is 18 residues long. The V and J ends lost 3 bases and 1 base respectively, with 19 bases between them. The CDR3 DNA follows: TGTGCCAGCTCACCCCTAGTGGGTAGGTCGGGGTCCTACAATGAGCAGTTCTTC. This translates into CASSPLVGRSGSYNEQFF.

The V gene is TRBV27, the J gene TRBJ2-1; the D gene is possibly TRBD1 (6 bases). In germline, CDR1 is MNHEY, CDR2 SMNVEV (reference sequence). CDR3 length: 14 residues. The germline V and J ends were trimmed by 2 bases and 9 bases, with 14 bases remaining between them. This CDR3 is CASSLGGLRTEQFF. CDR3 nucleotide sequence: TGTGCCAGCAGTTTAGGGGGCCTTAGGACTGAGCAGTTCTTC.

The chain carries TRBV4-3 and TRBJ1-4, with no clear D. Trimming took 0 bases from V and 8 from J, leaving 16 bases between them. The CDR3 sequence is 16 residues long. Germline values: CDR1 LGHNA, CDR2 YSLEER. The CDR3, as DNA: TGCGCCAGCAGCCAAGATTCCGCAGGCCAGCGGGAAAAACTGTTTTTT. Translated: CASSQDSAGQREKLFF.

CDR3 amino acids: CASSLGRASTGELFF. CDR3 nucleotide sequence: TGCGCCAGCAGCTTGGGCAGGGCTAGCACCGGGGAGCTGTTTTTT. This chain connects TRBV5-1 to TRBJ2-2; D is possibly TRBD1 (5 bases). The ends were cut back, 0 bases at V and 4 bases at J, with 10 bases in the middle. The CDR3 has 15 amino acids. In germline, CDR1 is SGHRS, CDR2 YFSETQ.

V is TRBV5-1 and J is TRBJ2-3, with D perhaps TRBD2 (5 bases). The CDR3 runs to 15 residues. The germline V and J ends were trimmed by 1 base and 6 bases, with 15 bases remaining between them. The V gene's germline CDR1 is SGHRS and CDR2 YFSETQ. CDR3 sequence: CASSLHGRRVDTQYF. The CDR3 nucleotides are TGCGCCAGCAGCTTGCACGGCAGGCGGGTGGATACGCAGTATTTT.

This clone was observed a single time. The V and J genes are TRBV28 and TRBJ2-3; 7 bases fit TRBD1. With 5 bases clipped from V and 0 bases from J, the junction kept 8 bases outside the gene matches. The CDR3 totals 16 residues. Germline V gives CDR1 MDHEN, CDR2 SYDVKM. As DNA, the CDR3 is TGTGCCAGCAGTGACCGACAGGGCAGAAGCACAGATACGCAGTATTTT. Translation: CASSDRQGRSTDTQYF.

On this clone: The same CDR3 arises from other DNA sequences in this sample as well. The chain uses TRBV30 and TRBJ2-7; no reliable D call. The CDR3 has 13 residues. Trimming left V 1 base short and J 3 bases short, with 10 bases between. Germline V gene lookup returns CDR1 GTSNPN and CDR2 SVGIG (reference sequence). The CDR3 nucleotides read TGTGCCTGGAGTGGAGGACCCGGCTACGAGCAGTACTTC. This encodes CAWSGGPGYEQYF.

The gene calls are TRBV6-5 and TRBJ2-1; D is ambiguous. CDR1 and CDR2 (germline): MNHEY, SVGAGI. The CDR3 length is 15 residues. V lost 6 bases to trimming and J lost 2 bases, with 14 bases between them. The CDR3 protein is CASSLVPEAYNEQFF. CDR3 DNA: TGTGCCAGCAGCTTAGTTCCAGAGGCCTACAATGAGCAGTTCTTC.

V gene TRBV6-1 combines with J gene TRBJ2-5; D gene unclear. The CDR3 length is 14 residues. The germline CDR1 and CDR2 sequences are MNHNS and SASEGT. V was clipped by 1 base and J by 5 bases, with 11 bases between them. CDR3 bases: TGTGCCAGCAGTGAAGGAATAGGTCTGGAGACCCAGTACTTC. Amino acid sequence: CASSEGIGLETQYF.

The V call is TRBV29-1, the J call TRBJ2-1; D tentatively fits TRBD1 or TRBD2 (5 bases each). Trimming pared 8 bases from V and 3 bases from J, leaving 14 bases between. The germline gives CDR1 SQVTM, CDR2 ANQGSEA. The CDR3 has 13 residues. In DNA, the CDR3 is TGCAGCTTGAGGGGTGGGATCTACAATGAGCAGTTCTTC. It is translated as CSLRGGIYNEQFF.

This rearrangement joins TRBV28 to TRBJ1-2; D is undetermined. Trimming shortened V by 3 bases and J by 4 bases, and 6 bases separated the two germline ends. CDR3 size: 12 residues. The V gene's germline CDR1 is MDHEN and CDR2 SYDVKM. In DNA, the CDR3 is TGTGCCAGCAGTTTCGGTCCCTATGGCTACACCTTC. Translation gives CASSFGPYGYTF.

The rearrangement links TRBV28 to TRBJ2-3, with 7 bases identical to TRBD1. The trim removed 1 base at V and 2 bases at J, leaving 15 bases unmatched. Germline V gives CDR1 MDHEN, CDR2 SYDVKM. This CDR3 has 19 residues. CDR3 sequence (DNA): TGTGCCAGCAGTTTATATTTGGGATTGACAGGGATCTCCACAGATACGCAGTATTTT. This codes for CASSLYLGLTGISTDTQYF.

This clone was picked up many times. The chain joins TRBV5-1 to TRBJ2-3; no definite D call. The CDR3 is 14 residues long. CDR1 SGHRS and CDR2 YFSETQ come from the germline V gene. Trimming left V 2 bases short and J 2 bases short, with 9 bases between. CDR3 in DNA: TGCGCCAGCAGCTTCCTAAACCCCACAGATACGCAGTATTTT. This gives the protein CASSFLNPTDTQYF. The full variable domain, in which reference TRBV5-1 and TRBJ2-3 provide the parts outside the CDR3, is KAGVTQTPRYLIKTRGQQVTLSCSPISGHRSVSWYQQTPGQGLQFLFEYFSETQRNKGNFPGRFSGRQFSNSRSEMNVSTLELGDSALYLCASSFLNPTDTQYFGPGTRLTVL.

Details on this clone: A read error may account for a junction end that differs from germline. This sequence joins TRBV7-9 and TRBJ2-1; D might be TRBD2 (5 bases). The CDR3 extends over 13 amino acids. Germline-derived CDR1 and CDR2 are SEHNR and FQNEAQ (reference sequence). The CDR3 reads CASSLATYNEQFF. In nucleotides, the CDR3 is TGTGCCAGCAGCCTAGCTACCTACAATGAGCAGTTCTTC. The entire variable domain, with the rest obtained from reference TRBV7-9 and TRBJ2-1, is as follows: DTGVSQNPRHKITKRGQNVTFRCDPISEHNRLYWYRQTLGQGPEFLTYFQNEAQLEKSRLLSDRFSAERPKGSFSTLEIQRTEQGDSAMYLCASSLATYNEQFFGPGTRLTVL.

Here the CDR3 DNA reads TGTGCCAGCAGCTTGGAGACGACGGGGCCCCAGCATTTT. As protein: CASSLETTGPQHF. This chain joins TRBV5-4 and TRBJ1-5; D gene unclear. The V end lost 0 bases, the J end lost 9 bases, and 10 bases lay between the germline ends. The CDR3 is 13 residues long. Germline V gene lookup returns CDR1 SGHNT and CDR2 YYREEE (reference sequence).

The chain uses TRBV2 and TRBJ2-7; the D gene is possibly TRBD2 (6 bases). Trimming cost V 5 bases and J 4 bases, with 15 bases left between them. The CDR3 spans 14 residues. Looked up from germline, CDR1 is SNHLY and CDR2 is FYNNEI. CDR3 amino acids: CASSQPGTLYEQYF. The CDR3 nucleotides are TGTGCCAGCAGTCAACCCGGGACTTTATACGAGCAGTACTTC.

The chain has TRBV10-2 and TRBJ1-1; D not resolved. The CDR3 runs 15 residues. Germline lookup yields CDR1 WSHSY and CDR2 SAAADI. The ends were cut back, 1 base at V and 0 bases at J, with 9 bases in the middle. CDR3 nucleotides: TGCGCCAGCAGTGAGTTGGGCAGAATGAACACTGAAGCTTTCTTT. Translated, it gives CASSELGRMNTEAFF.

This clone was picked up a small number of times. This chain links TRBV19 with TRBJ2-6, with 9 bases that match TRBD1. The CDR3 is made up of 17 amino acids. Trimming cost V 9 bases and J 2 bases; bases outside gene matches: 11. Germline V lookup: CDR1 LNHDA, CDR2 SQIVND (reference sequence). The CDR3 sequence is CASQPGTGQAGANVLTF. In DNA form, the CDR3 reads TGTGCCAGCCAACCAGGGACAGGGCAAGCTGGGGCCAACGTCCTGACTTTC.

The chain links TRBV11-3 to TRBJ2-1, with 12 nucleotides matching TRBD2. V lost 5 bases to trimming and J lost 7 bases; unmatched junction nucleotides: 9. CDR1 is SGHNT, CDR2 YENEEA, per germline. The CDR3 consists of 16 residues. The CDR3 sequence is CASSPPGTSGRNEQFF. CDR3 DNA: TGTGCCAGCAGCCCGCCCGGGACTAGCGGGCGGAATGAGCAGTTCTTC.